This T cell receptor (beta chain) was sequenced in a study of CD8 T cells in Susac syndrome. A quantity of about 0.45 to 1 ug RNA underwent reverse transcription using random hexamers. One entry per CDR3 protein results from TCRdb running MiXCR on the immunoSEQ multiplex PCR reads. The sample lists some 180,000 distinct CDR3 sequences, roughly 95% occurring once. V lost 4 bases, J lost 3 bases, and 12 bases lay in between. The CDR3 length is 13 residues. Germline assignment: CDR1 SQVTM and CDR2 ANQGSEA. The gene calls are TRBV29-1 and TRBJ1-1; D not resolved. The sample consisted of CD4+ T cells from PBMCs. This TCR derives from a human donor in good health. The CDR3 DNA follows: TGCAGCGTTGCCCGGGTAAGGGACACTGAAGCTTTCTTT. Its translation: CSVARVRDTEAFF.